This TCR beta chain stems from a study of tumor and adjacent non-tumor tissue in lung cancer. Overall study: Each sample yielded millions of productive TCRbeta reads on average.

The CDR3 length is 14 residues. Germline CDR1 and CDR2: LGHNA and YNFKEQ. V lost 0 bases to trimming and J lost 15 bases, with 18 bases between them. The library came from three nested PCR rounds adapted from ARM-PCR protocols. A single record per CDR3 protein comes from TCRdb applying MiXCR to the multiplex PCR reads. The sample carries tens of thousands of distinct CDR3 sequences, over 75% recorded once. The template was RNA from unsorted bulk tissue. Chemotherapy-naive patients with new lung cancer underwent thoracic surgery in China, August–November 2014. This chain joins TRBV4-2 and TRBJ2-1; unclear D gene. This receptor was obtained from a woman between 45 and 60 years old with non-small cell lung cancer. Material: lung tumor tissue. The CDR3 reads CASSQDVAYNELFF. In nucleotides, the CDR3 is TGTGCCAGCAGCCAAGATGTGGCTTACAATGAACTGTTCTTC.